Described below is a single TCR beta chain sequence and its context. The antigen is not known. Antigen-specific CD4+ T cells were first expanded with viral peptide pools by the ViraFEST assay and only then sequenced. Investigators separated out CD4+ T cells once around 10 days of culture had passed. Subjects were given two BNT162b2 or mRNA-1273 vaccine doses. With around 10 ug/ml peptides and around 9.6 IU/ml IL-2, around 2.1 million PBMC per well were cultured. Half-medium exchanges with IL-2 medium took place on days 3 and 7. This sample was included in a study of vaccination effects on CD4 cells after COVID-19. Study results and caveats: Long after vaccination, the clones induced by infection and by vaccine shrank markedly in size.

V was shortened by 11 bases and J by 6 bases, with 22 bases between the two germline ends. The CDR3 length is 15 residues. CDR1 and CDR2 (germline): SNHLY, FYNNEI. Clones were read by immunoSEQ multiplex PCR, and TCRdb kept only the in-frame ones, dropping some. The sample contains 65,000 to 75,000 clones, 70% to 85% of which appear only once. This sample comprised CD4+ T cells from PBMCs cultured with HCoV-229E spike peptides, obtained after COVID-19 vaccination. J is TRBJ2-2 and V is TRBV2, with a tentative D call TRBD1 (5 bases). The clonotype originates from a human donor who received a COVID-19 vaccine. The CDR3, as DNA: TGTGCCGGTTCTGGACCGATCAAAGGGGCCGGGGAGCTGTTTTTT. This gives the protein CAGSGPIKGAGELFF.